The clone carrying this T cell receptor (beta chain) occurred a few times. Each CDR3 protein gets one entry after TCRdb re-called the 5' RACE reads with MiXCR. Among some 100,000 distinct CDR3 sequences listed, 17% were seen once. These data are taken from a study of T cells of healthy individuals. Trimming removed 2 bases at V and 2 bases at J, with 6 bases between. The CDR3 is made up of 14 amino acids. The V call is TRBV12-3 or TRBV12-4, the J call TRBJ1-4; D is undetermined. This TCR came from a human donor in good health. CDR3 in amino acids: CASSLTSTNEKLFF. CDR3 DNA: TGTGCCAGCAGTTTAACAAGCACTAATGAAAAACTGTTTTTT.